This T cell receptor (beta chain) was recorded in a study of blood T cells in healthy people across ages. The authors ran a second PCR of 7 to 11 cycles using a sample-barcoded 5' primer and a J-beta primer mix. A template-switch adaptor that had 12 random nucleotides put a tag on each cDNA molecule. Sequencing of every sample gave 3 million or more CDR3-containing paired-end reads. TCRdb fed the 5' RACE reads into MiXCR, producing one record per CDR3 protein. The top ten hold 10% to 12% of the sample, which has about 1.6 million distinct CDR3 sequences, 30% to 40% seen once. Extractions gave at least 5.5 micrograms of total RNA per sample. CDR1 is SGHVS and CDR2 is FNYEAQ in the germline V gene. The CDR3 extends over 12 amino acids. Trimming cost V 6 bases and J 8 bases, with 13 bases left between them.

This chain connects TRBV7-6 to TRBJ1-2; D perhaps matches TRBD1 (5 bases). Material for sequencing was blood. The clonotype was recovered from a woman in her thirties in good health. The CDR3 loop is CASRNQGGGYTF. CDR3 coding DNA: TGTGCCAGCAGAAACCAGGGTGGCGGCTACACCTTC.